This TCR beta chain was obtained from a study of CD8+ T cells in alopecia areata. Specified treatment: oral pan-JAK inhibitor, 5-10 mg twice daily. Extraction of RNA preceded its reverse transcription into cDNA, which served as the sequencing template. Clones were sequenced by immunoSEQ multiplex PCR, and TCRdb holds only the in-frame ones, with some missing. The repertoire holds approximately 210,000 clones, with around three fifths as singletons. Points on this clone: Other DNA sequences in this sample translate to the same CDR3.

The source was CD4+ T cells sorted from blood, collected at roughly week 49, from a patient treated with tofacitinib. The receptor was isolated from a human donor with alopecia areata.

CDR3 nucleotide sequence: TGCAGCGTTGAAACAGCAAACTATGGCTACACCTTC. Its protein product is CSVETANYGYTF. The chain uses TRBV29-1 and TRBJ1-2; D unclear. Per the germline V gene, CDR1 is SQVTM and CDR2 is ANQGSEA. Trimming shortened V by 2 bases and J by 2 bases, and 6 bases separated the two germline ends. This CDR3 contains 12 residues.